Below, one TCR beta chain is given with its context. This sample is drawn from a study of blood T cell repertoires in COVID-19. Study summary: Sites across the United States, Italy and Spain contributed samples from acute and convalescent COVID-19. Sources were T cells, B-cell-depleted T cells, or PBMCs; the material itself was cDNA or gDNA.

Here immunoSEQ multiplex PCR was the method, and the copy in TCRdb shows in-frame clones only, minus some. The sample lists 250,000 to 350,000 clones; around 86% were seen once. The clonotype originates from a woman in her fifties or sixties with acute or convalescent COVID-19. The sequencing input was peripheral blood.

CDR3: CASSPPQGARGTQYF. CDR3 nucleotides: TGTGCCAGCTCACCTCCCCAGGGGGCGAGGGGTACGCAGTATTTT. This sequence joins TRBV18 and TRBJ2-3; TRBD1 aligns across 8 bases. This CDR3 region has 15 residues. With 3 bases clipped from V and 8 bases from J, the junction kept 10 bases outside the gene matches. Germline CDR1 is KGHSH and CDR2 is LQKENI.